A single sample is the source of the 23 T cell receptor beta chains below, sequenced in a study of technical replicates of blood from several donors. The method was immunoSEQ multiplex PCR; TCRdb's version includes in-frame clones alone and lacks a portion of them. The sample has 65,000 to 85,000 clones, 85% to 95% seen once. Sequenced material: T cells isolated from PBMCs. The source of these receptors is a human donor in good health.

This chain connects TRBV6-6 to TRBJ2-7, with 10 positions matching TRBD2. V shed 9 bases, J shed 4 bases, and the junction held 3 bases outside the gene matches. The CDR3 is made up of 12 amino acids. Germline CDR1 MNHNY, CDR2 SVGAGI (reference sequence). CDR3 protein: CASRLAGYEQYF. The CDR3 DNA follows: TGTGCCAGTAGACTAGCGGGTTACGAGCAGTACTTC.

The rearrangement joins TRBV4-3 to TRBJ2-1; 9 positions match TRBD2. The CDR3 covers 15 residues. V trimming: 1 base; J trimming: 9 bases; junction bases outside the gene matches: 7. CDR1 and CDR2 from the germline V gene are LGHNA and YSLEER. Written as DNA, the CDR3 is TGCGCCAGCAGCCAAGTGGCGGGAGGGCCGTTTGAGCAGTTCTTC. As protein: CASSQVAGGPFEQFF.

The chain carries TRBV15 and TRBJ2-7; 7 positions agree with TRBD2. The CDR3 loop spans 15 amino acids. V gave up 1 base and J gave up 5 bases; unmatched junction bases: 8. Germline values: CDR1 LNHNV, CDR2 YYDKDF (reference sequence). For the CDR3, the DNA is TGTGCCACCAGCAGAGTCCGGGACTACCTCCACGAGCAGTACTTC. Protein sequence: CATSRVRDYLHEQYF.

V is TRBV7-7 and J is TRBJ2-7; the D gene is possibly TRBD2 (5 bases). The germline gives CDR1 SSHAT, CDR2 FNYEAQ (reference sequence). The length of the CDR3 is 12 residues. Trimming removed 10 bases from V and 1 base from J, with 11 bases in between. CDR3 DNA sequence: TGTGCCATTCTAGCTTGTTCCTACGAGCAGTACTTC. Its translation is CAILACSYEQYF.

The count of this clone is one. The chain joins TRBV14 to TRBJ2-2; 11 positions agree with TRBD2. The length of the CDR3 is 17 residues. The V segment lost 0 bases and the J segment 5 bases; nucleotides outside the gene matches: 5. Germline-derived CDR1 and CDR2 are SGHDN and FVKESK. DNA for the CDR3: TGTGCCAGCAGCCAAGAACTAGCGGGAGTATTAACCGGGGAGCTGTTTTTT. Translating it yields CASSQELAGVLTGELFF. The entire variable domain, with the rest obtained from reference TRBV14 and TRBJ2-2, is as follows: EAGVTQFPSHSVIEKGQTVTLRCDPISGHDNLYWYRRVMGKEIKFLLHFVKESKQDESGMPNNRFLAERTGGTYSTLKVQPAELEDSGVYFCASSQELAGVLTGELFFGEGSRLTVL.

The chain joins TRBV5-1 to TRBJ1-1; 10 bases match TRBD1. V shed 4 bases and J 0 bases; nucleotides not matched to a gene: 9. This CDR3 is built from 17 residues. Germline V gene data show CDR1 as SGHRS and CDR2 as YFSETQ. The CDR3 here is CASSLPGTGVMNTEAFF. The CDR3 DNA is TGCGCCAGCAGCCTTCCCGGGACAGGGGTCATGAACACTGAAGCTTTCTTT.

This clone was counted between two and nine times. The gene calls are TRBV30 and TRBJ1-2; D not certain. Germline CDR1 GTSNPN, CDR2 SVGIG (reference sequence). This CDR3 region has 13 residues. Trimming shortened V by 2 bases and J by 3 bases, and 10 bases separated the two germline ends. This CDR3 reads CAWSLQSHYGYTF. For the CDR3, the DNA is TGTGCCTGGAGTTTGCAGTCACACTATGGCTACACCTTC.

The chain recombines TRBV13 with TRBJ1-5; 7 bases line up with TRBD1. Germline V gives CDR1 PRHDT, CDR2 FYEKMQ (reference sequence). The CDR3 loop spans 15 amino acids. V shed 5 bases, J shed 4 bases, and the junction held 8 bases outside the gene matches. CDR3 in DNA: TGTGCCAGCAGCAGACAGGGTAGAGGGAATCAGCCCCAGCATTTT. Translated: CASSRQGRGNQPQHF.

The CDR3 sequence: CASSPRTEFYEQYF. CDR3 coding DNA: TGTGCCAGCAGCCCCCGTACAGAGTTCTACGAGCAGTACTTC. This chain connects TRBV7-7 to TRBJ2-7; D ambiguous. Germline-derived CDR1 and CDR2 are SSHAT and FNYEAQ (reference sequence). Trimming took off 5 bases at V and 3 bases at J, with 14 bases between the two ends. The CDR3 contains 14 residues.

The gene calls are TRBV6-5 and TRBJ1-1, with TRBD1 matching over 10 bases. Losses at the gene ends were 7 bases for V and 4 bases for J; bases not matched to a gene: 6. This CDR3 has 14 residues. From germline, CDR1 is MNHEY and CDR2 SVGAGI. The CDR3 DNA sequence: TGTGCCAGCACCGGGACAGGGGCGTCCACTGAAGCTTTCTTT. This sequence encodes CASTGTGASTEAFF.

V gene TRBV11-3 combines with J gene TRBJ2-2; D is undetermined. The V gene's germline CDR1 is SGHNT and CDR2 YENEEA. There are 14 residues in the CDR3. Trimming took off 4 bases at V and 5 bases at J, with 11 bases between the two ends. The CDR3 DNA is TGTGCCAGCAGCTCAGGAACTTCAACCGGGGAGCTGTTTTTT. This gives the protein CASSSGTSTGELFF. Looking up the rest from reference TRBV11-3 and TRBJ2-2 gives the full variable domain: EAGVVQSPRYKIIEKKQPVAFWCNPISGHNTLYWYLQNLGQGPELLIRYENEEAVDDSQLPKDRFSAERLKGVDSTLKIQPAELGDSAVYLCASSSGTSTGELFFGEGSRLTVL.

V and J are TRBV7-8 and TRBJ1-2; 10 nucleotides align to TRBD1. Per the germline V gene, CDR1 is SGHVS and CDR2 is FQNEAQ. The CDR3 consists of 14 residues. V shed 8 bases, J shed 3 bases, and the junction held 6 bases outside the gene matches. The CDR3 sequence: CASSRGQGDYGYTF. The CDR3 DNA is TGTGCCAGCTCACGCGGACAGGGGGACTATGGCTACACCTTC.

The chain carries TRBV9 and TRBJ2-1; 8 bases line up with TRBD1. The CDR3 runs to 16 residues. Germline CDR1 SGDLS, CDR2 YYNGEE. V lost 2 bases, J lost 5 bases, and 9 bases stayed unmatched. The CDR3 DNA reads as TGTGCCAGCAGCGTCGCAGGACAGGGTAGGGACAATGAGCAGTTCTTC. This encodes CASSVAGQGRDNEQFF. The variable domain in full, with the rest retrieved from reference TRBV9 and TRBJ2-1, is DSGVTQTPKHLITATGQRVTLRCSPRSGDLSVYWYQQSLDQGLQFLIQYYNGEERAKGNILERFSAQQFPDLHSELNLSSLELGDSALYFCASSVAGQGRDNEQFFGPGTRLTVL.

The genes are TRBV7-2 and TRBJ2-5, with D hard to call. The CDR3 runs 14 residues. V was cut by 1 base and J by 1 base, with 7 bases left in between. Germline V gives CDR1 SGHTA, CDR2 FQGNSA. The CDR3 nucleotides are TGTGCCAGCAGCTTAGTACAGACCCAAGAGACCCAGTACTTC. Protein sequence: CASSLVQTQETQYF.

As for this clone: At one boundary the junction diverges from the germline segment, which might be a read error. The chain employs TRBV5-1 and TRBJ1-3; D gene ambiguous. The CDR3 length is 14 residues. Germline values: CDR1 SGHRS, CDR2 YFSETQ. CDR3: CASSGLSSGNTIYF. The CDR3 coding sequence is TGCGCCAGCAGCGGACTCAGCTCTGGGAACACCATATATTTT.

V is TRBV5-1 and J is TRBJ1-1; 7 nucleotides align to TRBD1. The CDR3 spans 14 residues. Trimming took 4 bases from V and 5 from J; bases not matched to a gene: 8. CDR1 and CDR2 from the germline V gene are SGHRS and YFSETQ. CDR3 amino acids: CASSPQGEETEAFF. The CDR3 bases are TGCGCCAGCAGCCCGCAGGGGGAAGAGACTGAAGCTTTCTTT.

The chain links TRBV19 to TRBJ2-1; the D gene is possibly TRBD2 (6 bases). Trimming stripped 2 bases from V and 1 base from J, with 18 bases between. There are 18 residues in the CDR3. CDR1 and CDR2 (germline): LNHDA, SQIVND (reference sequence). CDR3 coding DNA: TGTGCCAGTAGTATACCATTTAGGGGACTCCCATCCTACAATGAGCAGTTCTTC. This translates into CASSIPFRGLPSYNEQFF.

This clone has more than one count but fewer than ten. The J gene is TRBJ1-1, the V gene TRBV7-2; D unclear. The CDR3 is 12 amino acids. In germline, CDR1 is SGHTA, CDR2 FQGNSA. Deletions cut 5 bases from V and 0 bases from J, with 4 bases between. The CDR3 protein is CASSPVNTEAFF. CDR3 DNA sequence: TGTGCCAGCAGCCCAGTGAACACTGAAGCTTTCTTT.

The V gene is TRBV29-1, the J gene TRBJ2-1; 14 nucleotides agree with TRBD2. V gave up 6 bases and J gave up 2 bases; unmatched junction bases: 6. Germline values: CDR1 SQVTM, CDR2 ANQGSEA. The CDR3 consists of 16 residues. The CDR3 region has the DNA TGCAGCGTCCATCCGGGACTAGCGGGAGCCTACAATGAGCAGTTCTTC. Its protein is CSVHPGLAGAYNEQFF.

The chain joins TRBV4-3 to TRBJ2-5, with a possible D match to TRBD1 (6 bases). The V gene lost 0 bases and the J gene lost 4 bases, with 18 bases spanning the gap. CDR1 LGHNA and CDR2 YSLEER come from the germline V gene. CDR3 length: 17 residues. The CDR3 loop reads CASSQDAGAGVLETQYF. The DNA of the CDR3 is TGCGCCAGCAGCCAAGACGCAGGGGCAGGGGTACTAGAGACCCAGTACTTC.

This clone was seen a single time. This chain connects TRBV28 to TRBJ1-5; 11 nucleotides match TRBD1. Germline V gene lookup returns CDR1 MDHEN and CDR2 SYDVKM. J lost 4 bases, V lost 1 base, and 6 bases had no gene match. This CDR3 region has 17 residues. The CDR3 DNA follows: TGTGCCAGCAGTTTATTCCGGGACAGGGGGTTTAATCAGCCCCAGCATTTT. Translating gives CASSLFRDRGFNQPQHF.

The J gene is TRBJ1-3, the V gene TRBV19; no clear D. V was trimmed by 10 bases and J by 0 bases, leaving 13 bases between them. The germline CDR1 and CDR2 sequences are LNHDA and SQIVND (reference sequence). The CDR3 length is 14 residues. This CDR3 reads CATKTTTSGNTIYF. The CDR3 bases are TGTGCCACCAAGACAACCACCTCTGGAAACACCATATATTTT.

The chain combines TRBV25-1 with TRBJ1-2, with D hard to call. Germline V gene lookup returns CDR1 MGHDK and CDR2 SYGVNS. This CDR3 contains 12 residues. The ends were cut back, 3 bases at V and 4 bases at J, with 6 bases in the middle. The CDR3 loop is CASSDELYGYTF. The CDR3 DNA sequence: TGTGCCAGCAGTGATGAACTCTATGGCTACACCTTC.